Below are 15 T cell receptor beta chains sequenced from a single sample in a study of T cells in Graves' hyperthyroidism and ophthalmopathy. Authors of the study amplified TCR beta CDR3 regions from RNA transcripts. The primer set for the first-round RT-PCR of the TCR CDR3 was HTBI. MiXCR, run by TCRdb on the multiplex PCR reads, gives a single entry per CDR3 protein. The sample contains 400,000 or so distinct CDR3 sequences, approximately 15% of which appear only once. Sequencing used blood. These receptors were taken from a woman aged 25 to 45 with Graves' ophthalmopathy.

This clonotype was observed at least ten times. V gene TRBV7-2 combines with J gene TRBJ1-4; 9 bases line up with TRBD1. CDR3 size: 15 residues. In germline, CDR1 is SGHTA, CDR2 FQGNSA. V lost 4 bases, J lost 7 bases, and 7 bases stayed unmatched. CDR3 amino acids: CASSSDRGSGEKLFF. CDR3 DNA sequence: TGTGCCAGCAGCTCAGACAGGGGGTCGGGTGAAAAACTGTTTTTT.

This clonotype was found many times. The CDR3 coding sequence is TGTGCCAGCAGTGAGATAGCCTACACCGGGGAGCTGTTTTTT. Translating gives CASSEIAYTGELFF. The V gene is TRBV2, the J gene TRBJ2-2, with D unresolved. Germline V gives CDR1 SNHLY, CDR2 FYNNEI. The length of the CDR3 is 14 residues. The V and J ends lost 3 bases and 3 bases respectively, with 8 bases between them.

This clonotype was counted a few times. It may be a read error: a sequence one base away is much more abundant. This chain uses TRBV12-3 or TRBV12-4 with TRBJ1-5; perhaps TRBD1 as D (6 bases). CDR3 size: 18 residues. The CDR3 region is CASSLALRTTGNSQPRHF. In nucleotides, the CDR3 is TGTGCCAGCAGTTTAGCTTTGAGGACCACAGGGAACAGTCAGCCCCGGCATTTT.

This clonotype was seen ten or more times. The rearrangement uses TRBV12-3 or TRBV12-4 and TRBJ2-5, with D possibly being TRBD1 (5 bases). V was clipped by 6 bases and J by 5 bases, with 19 bases between them. This CDR3 has 15 residues. The CDR3 reads CASRQGFGVYETQYF. The CDR3 DNA follows: TGTGCCAGCAGGCAGGGTTTTGGGGTTTATGAGACCCAGTACTTC.

The rearrangement links TRBV27 to TRBJ2-1; no definite D call. V was trimmed by 4 bases and J by 8 bases, leaving 9 bases between them. Germline CDR1 and CDR2: MNHEY and SMNVEV (reference sequence). The CDR3 has 12 residues. The CDR3 DNA reads as TGTGCCAGCAGTTCTTACATGGATGAGCAGTTCTTC. Translating it yields CASSSYMDEQFF.

Many counts were recorded for this clonotype. The chain combines TRBV6-5 with TRBJ2-1; no firm D call. The germline CDR1 and CDR2 sequences are MNHEY and SVGAGI. V was cut by 2 bases and J by 5 bases, with 10 bases left in between. The CDR3 spans 14 residues. The CDR3 region has the DNA TGTGCCAGCAGTTACAGCAGTGAAAACAATGAGCAGTTCTTC. Translating gives CASSYSSENNEQFF.

There are many counts of this clonotype. The chain couples TRBV5-1 to TRBJ2-3; 7 nucleotides align to TRBD1. Germline V gene lookup returns CDR1 SGHRS and CDR2 YFSETQ. The trim removed 0 bases at V and 1 base at J, leaving 17 bases unmatched. This CDR3 has 20 residues. CDR3 sequence reads: CASSLEGANPAGRGTDTQYF. The CDR3 nucleotides read TGCGCCAGCAGCTTGGAGGGGGCAAACCCCGCCGGACGGGGCACAGATACGCAGTATTTT.

This clonotype was found many times. The chain recombines TRBV12-3 or TRBV12-4 with TRBJ1-1; 9 nucleotides match TRBD1. This CDR3 is built from 14 residues. V dropped 8 bases and J dropped 4; count of bases not matched to a gene: 8. The CDR3 DNA sequence: TGTGCCAGCGGGGACAGGGTCGTTAGCACTGAAGCTTTCTTT. Translated, it gives CASGDRVVSTEAFF.

Ten or more counts support this clonotype. The rearrangement links TRBV11-3 to TRBJ2-5; D not resolved. The V end lost 2 bases, the J end lost 1 base, and 5 bases lay between the germline ends. CDR3 length equals 13 residues. The V gene's germline CDR1 is SGHNT and CDR2 YENEEA. The CDR3 sequence: CASSLTVQETQYF. The CDR3 DNA follows: TGTGCCAGCAGCTTAACAGTCCAAGAGACCCAGTACTTC.

This clonotype was counted ten times or more. This chain connects TRBV2 to TRBJ1-4, with TRBD1 as a possible D gene (6 bases). V was trimmed by 8 bases and J by 5 bases, leaving 21 bases between them. Germline V gene data show CDR1 as SNHLY and CDR2 as FYNNEI. The CDR3 runs to 16 residues. The CDR3 loop reads CASCFFPLQGNEKLFF. CDR3 DNA: TGTGCCAGCTGTTTCTTTCCGTTGCAGGGGAATGAAAAACTGTTTTTT.

This clonotype was detected ten times or more. The V call is TRBV30, the J call TRBJ1-2, with TRBD1 as a possible D gene (5 bases). CDR3 length: 13 residues. V lost 3 bases and J lost 4, with 12 bases in between. Germline CDR1 GTSNPN, CDR2 SVGIG (reference sequence). Written as DNA, the CDR3 is TGTGCCTGGAGCCAAAAAGGGGTCTATGGCTACACCTTC. The encoded protein is CAWSQKGVYGYTF. The full variable domain, with the rest looked up from reference TRBV30 and TRBJ1-2, is SQTIHQWPATLVQPVGSPLSLECTVEGTSNPNLYWYRQAAGRGLQLLFYSVGIGQISSEVPQNLSASRPQDRQFILSSKKLLLSDSGFYLCAWSQKGVYGYTFGSGTRLTVV.

V is TRBV2 and J is TRBJ1-5, with D perhaps TRBD1 (6 bases). Germline CDR1 reads SNHLY; CDR2 reads FYNNEI. Between the trimmed V and J ends, which lost 4 bases and 6 bases, there was a span of 13 bases. CDR3 length equals 14 residues. The CDR3 DNA follows: TGTGCCAGCAGTGCGGGGGGGGCGGCTCAGCCCCAGCATTTT. Protein sequence: CASSAGGAAQPQHF.

The chain links TRBV6-1 to TRBJ2-3, with 7 bases matching TRBD1. The CDR3 contains 13 residues. V lost 7 bases, J lost 2 bases, and 3 bases stayed unmatched. Germline V gene sequence: CDR1 MNHNS, CDR2 SASEGT. In nucleotides, the CDR3 is TGTGCCAGCACCGGGACAGCCACAGATACGCAGTATTTT. It translates to CASTGTATDTQYF.

This clonotype was recorded many times. A much larger clone differs by one base, so this may be a read error. V and J are TRBV30 and TRBJ2-2; the match to TRBD2 covers 7 bases. Per germline, CDR1 GTSNPN and CDR2 SVGIG (reference sequence). The junction had 16 bases not matched to a gene; V was cut back by 8 bases and J by 7 bases. The CDR3 runs to 15 residues. CDR3 coding DNA: TGTGCCGAACGATTTGGGGCGGGGGAAGTCGGGGAGCTGTTTTTT. It codes for CAERFGAGEVGELFF.

This clonotype was recorded a few times. A read error is possible here, since a much larger clone lies one base away. V usage is TRBV6-2 or TRBV6-3 and J usage is TRBJ1-5; D is perhaps TRBD1 (5 bases). CDR1 is MNHEY and CDR2 is SVGEGT in the germline V gene. The CDR3 has 14 amino acids. The CDR3 spells CTSSYSQGGQPQHF. For the CDR3, the DNA is TGTACCAGCAGTTACTCCCAGGGCGGTCAGCCCCAGCATTTT.